Presented here are 3 T cell receptor beta chains from one specimen sequenced in a study of Ad26.COV2.S vaccination and SARS-CoV-2 variants. As to treatment: roughly 18 received Ad26.COV2.S at low or high dose, single or two shots; several received placebo; per-sample allocation not given. Each sample was drawn 63 days after the first injection (of vaccine or placebo). Assay used: immunoSEQ multiplex PCR; TCRdb lists only in-frame clones, some missing. The sample has approximately 300,000 clones; approximately 86% are singletons. The specimen was peripheral blood, collected in a trial of Ad26.COV2.S vaccine versus placebo. These receptors were obtained from a person between 18 and 59 years old who received the Ad26.COV2.S COVID-19 vaccine or a placebo.

The genes are TRBV7-3 and TRBJ2-1; 10 positions match TRBD2. The CDR3 length is 13 residues. V lost 8 bases to trimming and J lost 4 bases; unmatched junction nucleotides: 2. Germline V gene data show CDR1 as SGHTA and CDR2 as FQGTGA. CDR3 loop: CASGSGGYNEQFF. The CDR3, as DNA: TGTGCCAGCGGTAGCGGGGGGTACAATGAGCAGTTCTTC.

V gene TRBV4-1 combines with J gene TRBJ1-2; maybe TRBD1 (5 bases). Germline V gene lookup returns CDR1 MGHRA and CDR2 YSYEKL. The V and J ends lost 0 bases and 0 bases respectively, with 14 bases between them. This CDR3 is built from 17 residues. CDR3 sequence (DNA): TGCGCCAGCAGCCAAGATCTGGGACGGTACGCTAACTATGGCTACACCTTC. Translated, it gives CASSQDLGRYANYGYTF.

The chain recombines TRBV12-3 or TRBV12-4 with TRBJ1-2; D is unclear. V dropped 8 bases and J dropped 8 bases, with 12 bases sitting between them. The CDR3 covers 11 residues. The CDR3 here is CASRVEEGYTF. Here the CDR3 DNA reads TGTGCCAGCCGCGTTGAGGAGGGCTACACCTTC.